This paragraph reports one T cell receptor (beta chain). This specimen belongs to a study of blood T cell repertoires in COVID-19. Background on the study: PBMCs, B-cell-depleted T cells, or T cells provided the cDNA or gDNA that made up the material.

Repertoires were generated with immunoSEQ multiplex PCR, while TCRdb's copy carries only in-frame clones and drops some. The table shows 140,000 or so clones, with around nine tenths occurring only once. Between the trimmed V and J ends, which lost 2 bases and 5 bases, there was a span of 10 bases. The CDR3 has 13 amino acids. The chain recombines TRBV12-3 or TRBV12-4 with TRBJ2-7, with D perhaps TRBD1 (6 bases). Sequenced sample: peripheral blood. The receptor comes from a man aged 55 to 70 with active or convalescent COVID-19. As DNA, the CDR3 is TGTGCCAGCAGTTTACAGGGGCCCAACGAGCAGTACTTC. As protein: CASSLQGPNEQYF.